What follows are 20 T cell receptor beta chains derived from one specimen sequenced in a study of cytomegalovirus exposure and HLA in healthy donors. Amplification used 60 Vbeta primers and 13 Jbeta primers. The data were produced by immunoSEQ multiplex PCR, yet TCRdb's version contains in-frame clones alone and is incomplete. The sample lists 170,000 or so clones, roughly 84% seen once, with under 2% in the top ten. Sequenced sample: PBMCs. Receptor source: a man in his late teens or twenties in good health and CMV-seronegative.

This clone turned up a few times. CDR3 bases: TGTGCCAGCAGTTACTCCAGGACAGGGGGAGGGGATACGCAGTATTTT. It is translated as CASSYSRTGGGDTQYF. This chain uses TRBV6-6 with TRBJ2-3; 10 nucleotides match TRBD1. V shed 0 bases and J 6 bases; nucleotides not matched to a gene: 6. From germline, CDR1 is MNHNY and CDR2 SVGAGI (reference sequence). The CDR3 is 16 amino acids.

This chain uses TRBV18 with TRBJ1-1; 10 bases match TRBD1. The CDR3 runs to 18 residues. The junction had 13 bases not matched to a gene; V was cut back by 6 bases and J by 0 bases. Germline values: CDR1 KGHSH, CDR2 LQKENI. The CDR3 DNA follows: TGTGCCAGCTCCATGGACAGGGGGGGCATTGGCATGAACACTGAAGCTTTCTTT. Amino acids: CASSMDRGGIGMNTEAFF. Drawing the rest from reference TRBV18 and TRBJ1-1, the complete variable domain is NAGVMQNPRHLVRRRGQEARLRCSPMKGHSHVYWYRQLPEEGLKFMVYLQKENIIDESGMPKERFSAEFPKEGPSILRIQQVVRGDSAAYFCASSMDRGGIGMNTEAFFGQGTRLTVV.

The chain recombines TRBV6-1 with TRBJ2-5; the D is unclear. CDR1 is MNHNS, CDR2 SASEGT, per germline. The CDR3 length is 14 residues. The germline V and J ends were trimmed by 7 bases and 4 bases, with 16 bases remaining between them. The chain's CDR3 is CASKLGLVAETQYF. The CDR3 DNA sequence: TGTGCCAGCAAGTTAGGTCTAGTGGCAGAGACCCAGTACTTC.

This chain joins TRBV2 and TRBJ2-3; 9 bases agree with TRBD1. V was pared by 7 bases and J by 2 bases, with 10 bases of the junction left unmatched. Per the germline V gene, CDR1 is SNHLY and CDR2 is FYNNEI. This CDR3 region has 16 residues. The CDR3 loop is CASNHLNRGPTDTQYF. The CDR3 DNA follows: TGTGCCAGCAACCACCTAAACAGGGGGCCCACAGATACGCAGTATTTT.

CDR3 sequence (DNA): TGTGCCAGCACGCGGGCCGGGTCCTACGAGCAGTACTTC. Translated, it gives CASTRAGSYEQYF. The genes are TRBV7-8 and TRBJ2-7; weak D call: TRBD2 (5 bases). CDR1 SGHVS and CDR2 FQNEAQ come from the germline V gene. Trimming pared 7 bases from V and 1 base from J, leaving 11 bases between. The CDR3 extends over 13 amino acids.

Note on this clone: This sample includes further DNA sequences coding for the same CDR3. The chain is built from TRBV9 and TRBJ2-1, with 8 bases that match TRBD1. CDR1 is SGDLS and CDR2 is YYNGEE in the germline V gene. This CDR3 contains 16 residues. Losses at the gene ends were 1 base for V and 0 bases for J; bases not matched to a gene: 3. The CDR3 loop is CASSVLQGASYNEQFF. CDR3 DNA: TGTGCCAGCAGCGTACTCCAGGGGGCCTCCTACAATGAGCAGTTCTTC.

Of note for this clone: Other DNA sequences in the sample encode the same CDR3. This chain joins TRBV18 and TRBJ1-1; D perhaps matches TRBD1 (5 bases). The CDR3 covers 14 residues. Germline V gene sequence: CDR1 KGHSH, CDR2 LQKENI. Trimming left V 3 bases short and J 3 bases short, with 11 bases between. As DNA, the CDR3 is TGTGCCAGCTCACCTTTGGGGGGAGACACTGAAGCTTTCTTT. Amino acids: CASSPLGGDTEAFF.

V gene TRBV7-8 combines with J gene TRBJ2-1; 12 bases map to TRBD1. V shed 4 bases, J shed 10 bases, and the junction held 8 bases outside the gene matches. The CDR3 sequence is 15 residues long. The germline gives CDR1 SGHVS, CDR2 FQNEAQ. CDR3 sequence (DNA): TGTGCCAGCAGCTGGTACCGGGACAGGGGGCGCGAGCAGTTCTTC. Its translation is CASSWYRDRGREQFF.

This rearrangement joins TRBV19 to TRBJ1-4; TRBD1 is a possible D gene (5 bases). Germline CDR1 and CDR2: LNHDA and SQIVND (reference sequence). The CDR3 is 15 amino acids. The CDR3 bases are TGTGCAGTCCCCAGGGAAGGGGCGGAAGATGAAAAACTGTTTTTT. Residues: CAVPREGAEDEKLFF.

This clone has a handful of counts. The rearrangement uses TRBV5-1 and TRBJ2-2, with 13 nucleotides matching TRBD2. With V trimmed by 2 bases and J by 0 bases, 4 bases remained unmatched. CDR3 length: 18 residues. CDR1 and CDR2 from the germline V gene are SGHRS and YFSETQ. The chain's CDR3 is CASSLGLAGVPNTGELFF. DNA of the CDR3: TGCGCCAGCAGCTTAGGACTAGCGGGAGTACCGAACACCGGGGAGCTGTTTTTT.

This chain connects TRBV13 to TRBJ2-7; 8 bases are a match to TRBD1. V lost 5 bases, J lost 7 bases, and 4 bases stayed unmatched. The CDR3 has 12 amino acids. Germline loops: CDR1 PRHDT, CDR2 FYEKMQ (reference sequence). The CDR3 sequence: CASSPRQGEQYF. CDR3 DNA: TGTGCCAGCAGCCCCCGACAGGGGGAGCAGTACTTC.

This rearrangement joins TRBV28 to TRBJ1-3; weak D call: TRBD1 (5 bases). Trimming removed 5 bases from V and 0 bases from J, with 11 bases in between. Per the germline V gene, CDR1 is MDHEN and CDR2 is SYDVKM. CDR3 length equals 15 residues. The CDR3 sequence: CASSDSDSSGNTIYF. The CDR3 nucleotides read TGTGCCAGCAGTGACAGTGACAGCTCTGGAAACACCATATATTTT.

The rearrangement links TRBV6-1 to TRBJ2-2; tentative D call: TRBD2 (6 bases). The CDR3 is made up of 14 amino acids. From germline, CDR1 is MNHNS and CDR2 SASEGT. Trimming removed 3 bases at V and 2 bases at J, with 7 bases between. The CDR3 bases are TGTGCCAGCAGTGAGGGACTCAACACCGGGGAGCTGTTTTTT. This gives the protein CASSEGLNTGELFF.

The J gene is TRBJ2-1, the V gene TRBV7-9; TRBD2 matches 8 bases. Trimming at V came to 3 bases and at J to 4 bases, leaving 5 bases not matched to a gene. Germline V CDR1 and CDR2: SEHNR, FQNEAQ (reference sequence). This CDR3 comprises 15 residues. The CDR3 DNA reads TGTGCCAGCAGCTTCCCAAGCGGGGGATACAATGAGCAGTTCTTC. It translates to CASSFPSGGYNEQFF.

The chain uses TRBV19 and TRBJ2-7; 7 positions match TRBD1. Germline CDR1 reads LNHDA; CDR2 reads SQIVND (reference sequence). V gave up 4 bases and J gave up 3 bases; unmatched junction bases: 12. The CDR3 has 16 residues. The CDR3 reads CASSTRRGGDDYEQYF. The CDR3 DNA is TGTGCCAGTAGTACCCGCCGAGGGGGCGATGACTACGAGCAGTACTTC. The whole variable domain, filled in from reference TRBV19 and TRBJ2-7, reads DGGITQSPKYLFRKEGQNVTLSCEQNLNHDAMYWYRQDPGQGLRLIYYSQIVNDFQKGDIAEGYSVSREKKESFPLTVTSAQKNPTAFYLCASSTRRGGDDYEQYFGPGTRLTVT.

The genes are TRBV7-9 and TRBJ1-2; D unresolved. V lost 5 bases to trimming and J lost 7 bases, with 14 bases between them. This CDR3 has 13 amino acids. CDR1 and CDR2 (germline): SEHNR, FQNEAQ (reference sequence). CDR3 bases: TGTGCCAGCAGCCCATTTGAGAGGGCTGGCTACACCTTC. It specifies CASSPFERAGYTF.

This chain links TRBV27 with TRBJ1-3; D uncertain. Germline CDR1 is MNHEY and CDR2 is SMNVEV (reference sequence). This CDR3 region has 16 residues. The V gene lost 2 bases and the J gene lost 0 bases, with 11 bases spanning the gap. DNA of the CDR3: TGTGCCAGCAGTTTACGGGTCCCTCACTCTGGAAACACCATATATTTT. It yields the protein CASSLRVPHSGNTIYF.

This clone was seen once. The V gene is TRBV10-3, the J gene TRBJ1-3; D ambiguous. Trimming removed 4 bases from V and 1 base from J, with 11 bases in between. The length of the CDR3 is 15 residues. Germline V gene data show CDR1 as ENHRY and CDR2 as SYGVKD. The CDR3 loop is CAISALDTSGNTIYF. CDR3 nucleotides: TGTGCCATCAGTGCCCTTGACACGTCTGGAAACACCATATATTTT.

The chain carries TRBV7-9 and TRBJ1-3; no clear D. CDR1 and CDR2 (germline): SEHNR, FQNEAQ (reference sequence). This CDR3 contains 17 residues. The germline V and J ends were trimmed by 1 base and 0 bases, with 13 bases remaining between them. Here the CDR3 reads CASSLGDFSNSGNTIYF. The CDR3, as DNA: TGTGCCAGCAGCTTAGGCGATTTCTCGAACTCTGGAAACACCATATATTTT.

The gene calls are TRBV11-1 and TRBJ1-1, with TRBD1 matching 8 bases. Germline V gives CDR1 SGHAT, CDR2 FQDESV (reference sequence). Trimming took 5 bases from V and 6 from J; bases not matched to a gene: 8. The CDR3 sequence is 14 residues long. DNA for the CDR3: TGTGCCAGCAGCCCGATGGACAGGGTACCTGAAGCTTTCTTT. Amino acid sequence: CASSPMDRVPEAFF.